The 27 T cell receptor beta chains presented below share a single source sample, sequenced in a study of T cells in Graves' hyperthyroidism and ophthalmopathy (dated by TCRdb to between 2018 and 2021). The protocol used for the library was multiplex PCR. Sequencing instrument: Illumina HiSeq 2000. The TCR beta CDR3 regions were amplified from the RNA transcripts. A first-round RT-PCR of the TCR CDR3 used the HTBI primer set with the Qiagen OneStep RT-PCR kit. TCRdb trimmed the raw reads at Q25, called clones with MiXCR and kept productive beta chains. Rows are combined by CDR3 protein, so each entry shows the most common genes and DNA. Recorded for this sample are hundreds of thousands of distinct CDR3 sequences; about 13% of them occurred a single time. In total, the top ten clones hold roughly 9.2% of the sample. The sample taken for sequencing was blood. These receptors were obtained from a woman younger than 30 with Graves' hyperthyroidism.

In the case of this clonotype: A read error may be the cause here, since a much bigger clone is one base away. The J gene is TRBJ2-7, the V gene TRBV3-1, with 7 bases matching TRBD1. The CDR3 consists of 14 residues. Germline V gene sequence: CDR1 LGHDT, CDR2 YNNKEL (reference sequence). This chain's CDR3 is CASSSRQGSYERYF. CDR3 sequence (DNA): TGTGCCAGCAGCTCACGACAGGGCTCCTACGAGCGGTACTTC.

Remarks on this clonotype: A single base separates this from a much larger clone, so it may be a read error. The genes are TRBV6-1 and TRBJ2-7; D is perhaps TRBD1 (6 bases). This CDR3 has 12 residues. Trimming shortened V by 9 bases and J by 3 bases, and 12 bases separated the two germline ends. Germline values: CDR1 MNHNS, CDR2 SASEGT. The CDR3 is CARRDTGYEQYF. For the CDR3, the DNA is TGTGCCAGGAGGGACACAGGCTACGAGCAGTACTTC.

This clonotype occurred many times. The chain joins TRBV29-1 to TRBJ2-7; D not resolved. Per germline, CDR1 SQVTM and CDR2 ANQGSEA. V was cut by 4 bases and J by 2 bases, with 9 bases left in between. This CDR3 is built from 12 residues. The DNA for the CDR3 is TGCAGCGTTGCTAACAGAGCCTACGAGCAGTACTTC. This codes for CSVANRAYEQYF.

Of note for this clonotype: A much larger clone differs by one base, so this may be a read error. This CDR3 is missing its conserved last phenylalanine or tryptophan, likely due to a read error. The chain uses TRBV12-3 or TRBV12-4 and TRBJ2-7; D call uncertain. The V and J ends lost 4 bases and 0 bases respectively, with 10 bases between them. The CDR3 has 14 amino acids. This CDR3 is CASSSSLSSYEQYS. The CDR3 region has the DNA TGTGCCAGCAGTTCCTCACTCAGCTCCTACGAGCAGTACTCC.

This clonotype occurred a few times. The V gene is TRBV6-2 or TRBV6-3, the J gene TRBJ2-2, with 8 bases that match TRBD1. The trim removed 9 bases at V and 4 bases at J, leaving 4 bases unmatched. This CDR3 is built from 13 residues. Germline CDR1 and CDR2: MNHEY and SVGEGT. The CDR3, as DNA: TGTGCCAGTAATACAGGGGGCACCGGGGAGCTGTTTTTT. Its protein product is CASNTGGTGELFF.

This clonotype was recorded many times. The chain links TRBV24-1 to TRBJ2-1; 8 nucleotides match TRBD2. Trimming took 4 bases from V and 9 from J; bases not matched to a gene: 4. Per the germline V gene, CDR1 is KGHDR and CDR2 is SFDVKD. The CDR3 contains 13 residues. CDR3 region: CATSEVAGPEQFF. DNA of the CDR3: TGTGCCACCAGTGAAGTAGCGGGGCCTGAGCAGTTCTTC.

This clonotype was seen a few times. The CDR3 is CASSPPGHFPPGYTF. The CDR3 DNA reads as TGTGCCAGCTCACCACCGGGCCATTTTCCCCCTGGCTACACCTTC. The chain recombines TRBV18 with TRBJ1-2; D call uncertain. V lost 0 bases to trimming and J lost 7 bases, with 15 bases between them. Looked up from germline, CDR1 is KGHSH and CDR2 is LQKENI. The CDR3 loop spans 15 amino acids.

This clonotype was picked up many times. The chain links TRBV29-1 to TRBJ1-1; 8 positions match TRBD1. This CDR3 has 15 residues. J lost 5 bases, V lost 4 bases, and 12 bases had no gene match. The V gene's germline CDR1 is SQVTM and CDR2 ANQGSEA. CDR3 DNA: TGCAGCGTTGTCAGGGGGCTGACGTCGGGGACTGAAGCTTTCTTT. The encoded protein is CSVVRGLTSGTEAFF.

This clonotype was counted at least ten times. The chain couples TRBV5-1 to TRBJ1-6; no firm D call. Germline-derived CDR1 and CDR2 are SGHRS and YFSETQ. V was trimmed by 0 bases and J by 6 bases, leaving 19 bases between them. The CDR3 runs to 18 residues. The CDR3 DNA reads as TGCGCCAGCAGCTTGGAATCACCAAAGCGGGGTGGTAATTCACCCCTCCACTTT. Its translation is CASSLESPKRGGNSPLHF.

This clonotype was seen repeatedly, ten times or more. The chain carries TRBV6-1 and TRBJ1-2; TRBD1 aligns across 7 bases. Germline trimming cut 6 bases from V and 7 bases from J; bases unmatched to any gene: 8. This CDR3 has 13 amino acids. Germline lookup yields CDR1 MNHNS and CDR2 SASEGT. Here the CDR3 reads CASSPTGDGGYTF. The CDR3 DNA reads as TGTGCCAGCAGCCCAACAGGGGATGGTGGCTACACCTTC.

There are many counts of this clonotype. This chain links TRBV30 with TRBJ1-4; 8 nucleotides align to TRBD1. This CDR3 is built from 15 residues. The ends lost 3 bases at V and 3 bases at J; junction bases unmatched: 6. Germline assignment: CDR1 GTSNPN and CDR2 SVGIG (reference sequence). CDR3 residues: CAWSPGGFANEKLFF. As DNA, the CDR3 is TGTGCCTGGAGCCCAGGGGGCTTTGCTAATGAAAAACTGTTTTTT.

This clonotype was seen at least ten times. The chain recombines TRBV28 with TRBJ1-5, with no clear D. Per the germline V gene, CDR1 is MDHEN and CDR2 is SYDVKM. This CDR3 spans 12 amino acids. V was shortened by 3 bases and J by 5 bases, with 5 bases between the two germline ends. The DNA for the CDR3 is TGTGCCAGCAGTTTTCGGGATCAGCCCCAGCATTTT. Its protein product is CASSFRDQPQHF.

This clonotype came up many times. The rearrangement links TRBV2 to TRBJ2-6; TRBD1 matches 9 bases. This CDR3 comprises 20 residues. J gave up 0 bases and V 6 bases, and 15 bases lay outside the gene matches. Germline V CDR1 and CDR2: SNHLY, FYNNEI. The CDR3 nucleotides read TGTGCCAGCAGAGGATTTGGTGGGGGACAGGGATACTCTGGGGCCAACGTCCTGACTTTC. It is translated as CASRGFGGGQGYSGANVLTF.

This clonotype was seen ten or more times. The gene calls are TRBV15 and TRBJ2-5, with TRBD1 matching 8 bases. CDR3 length equals 15 residues. Germline CDR1 is LNHNV and CDR2 is YYDKDF (reference sequence). V trimming: 3 bases; J trimming: 4 bases; junction bases outside the gene matches: 7. CDR3 loop: CATSSDRGLGETQYF. The CDR3 nucleotides read TGTGCCACCAGCAGTGACAGGGGTTTAGGAGAGACCCAGTACTTC.

The rearrangement links TRBV4-3 to TRBJ2-5; possible D gene TRBD2, 6 bases. This CDR3 has 15 amino acids. Germline-derived CDR1 and CDR2 are LGHNA and YSLEER. V lost 3 bases and J 9 bases, leaving 20 bases between the germline ends. In DNA, the CDR3 is TGCGCCAGCAGCCAGGTTCCCTTCGGGTCGGGGGCCCAGTACTTC. Protein sequence: CASSQVPFGSGAQYF.

The V call is TRBV19, the J call TRBJ1-1, with TRBD1 matching over 7 bases. J gave up 1 base and V 3 bases, and 5 bases lay outside the gene matches. Per the germline V gene, CDR1 is LNHDA and CDR2 is SQIVND (reference sequence). This CDR3 comprises 15 residues. The CDR3 protein is CASSIWSGGNTEAFF. DNA of the CDR3: TGTGCCAGTAGTATTTGGTCAGGGGGGAACACTGAAGCTTTCTTT.

This clonotype showed up many times. The CDR3 DNA reads as TGTGCCAGCAGTTTGGCTCTGGGGGCGACGGCCTACAATGAGCAGTTCTTC. It yields the protein CASSLALGATAYNEQFF. This rearrangement joins TRBV12-3 or TRBV12-4 to TRBJ2-1, with D perhaps matching TRBD1 (6 bases). V was shortened by 3 bases and J by 2 bases, with 17 bases between the two germline ends. CDR3 length: 17 amino acids.

At least ten counts were recorded for this clonotype. The V gene is TRBV5-1, the J gene TRBJ1-1; D gene unclear. CDR3 length: 13 amino acids. V shed 6 bases and J shed 2 bases, with 11 bases lying between them. The germline CDR1 and CDR2 sequences are SGHRS and YFSETQ. The CDR3 DNA reads TGCGCCAGCATAGGTGCACTAAACACTGAAGCTTTCTTT. It encodes CASIGALNTEAFF.

This clonotype was found many times. V and J are TRBV9 and TRBJ2-1, with TRBD2 matching over 8 bases. CDR3 length: 16 residues. The ends lost 0 bases at V and 8 bases at J; junction bases unmatched: 10. The germline V gene has CDR1 SGDLS and CDR2 YYNGEE. CDR3 protein: CASSVAGSGSMYEQFF. The CDR3 DNA follows: TGTGCCAGCAGCGTAGCTGGGAGCGGGAGCATGTATGAGCAGTTCTTC.

The rearrangement joins TRBV12-3 or TRBV12-4 to TRBJ1-1, with D possibly matching TRBD1 (6 bases). This CDR3 contains 12 residues. The CDR3, as DNA: TGTGCTGCTACACAGGGTGGCACTGAAGCTTTCTTT. It specifies CAATQGGTEAFF.

The CDR3 spells CASARPGQGAKYGYTF. CDR3 bases: TGTGCCAGCGCTCGACCCGGACAGGGCGCGAAGTATGGCTACACCTTC. J is TRBJ1-2 and V is TRBV19; 8 bases align to TRBD1. Per germline, CDR1 LNHDA and CDR2 SQIVND (reference sequence). Trimming removed 9 bases from V and 5 bases from J; junction bases left unmatched: 17. The CDR3 runs 16 residues.

Ten or more counts support this clonotype. The V gene is TRBV9, the J gene TRBJ2-1; 9 nucleotides line up with TRBD1. The germline gives CDR1 SGDLS, CDR2 YYNGEE. V lost 3 bases and J lost 6; bases outside the gene matches: 7. The CDR3 totals 15 residues. Here the CDR3 reads CASSARGTGPNEQFF. CDR3 bases: TGTGCCAGCAGCGCCCGCGGGACAGGGCCCAATGAGCAGTTCTTC.

The sample holds many counts of this clonotype. The J gene is TRBJ2-3, the V gene TRBV10-3; D ambiguous. The germline CDR1 and CDR2 sequences are ENHRY and SYGVKD. The CDR3 has 11 amino acids. Trimming cost V 6 bases and J 4 bases, with 5 bases left between them. The CDR3 loop is CAISTADTQYF. The CDR3 DNA follows: TGTGCCATCAGCACAGCAGATACGCAGTATTTT.

This chain joins TRBV20-1 and TRBJ1-6, with a possible D match to TRBD1 (6 bases). V was cut by 2 bases and J by 9 bases, with 14 bases left in between. This CDR3 region has 14 residues. CDR1 DFQATT and CDR2 SNEGSKA come from the germline V gene (reference sequence). CDR3 in amino acids: CSARRTGISSPLHF. The CDR3 DNA sequence: TGCAGTGCTAGAAGAACAGGGATTAGTTCACCCCTCCACTTT.

This clonotype was found many times. The chain joins TRBV3-1 to TRBJ1-1; D unclear. The V and J ends lost 1 base and 7 bases respectively, with 16 bases between them. Germline V gives CDR1 LGHDT, CDR2 YNNKEL (reference sequence). The CDR3 has 15 amino acids. The CDR3 region has the DNA TGTGCCAGCAGCCAAGGTGAGGGCGCAATTCGTGAAGCTTTCTTT. Residues: CASSQGEGAIREAFF. The variable domain in full, with the rest retrieved from reference TRBV3-1 and TRBJ1-1, is DTAVSQTPKYLVTQMGNDKSIKCEQNLGHDTMYWYKQDSKKFLKIMFSYNNKELIINETVPNRFSPKSPDKAHLNLHINSLELGDSAVYFCASSQGEGAIREAFFGQGTRLTVV.

There are many counts of this clonotype. The chain combines TRBV11-2 with TRBJ2-1; 10 bases align to TRBD1. The trim removed 5 bases at V and 7 bases at J, leaving 8 bases unmatched. This CDR3 is built from 15 residues. In germline, CDR1 is SGHAT, CDR2 FQNNGV. CDR3 loop: CASSLGQGVANEQFF. The CDR3 DNA reads TGTGCCAGCAGCCTCGGACAGGGGGTCGCGAATGAGCAGTTCTTC.

The table lists this clonotype with many counts. This chain links TRBV5-1 with TRBJ1-1; 7 bases match TRBD1. This CDR3 spans 17 amino acids. The J segment lost 1 base and the V segment lost 4 bases, leaving 13 bases of the junction unmatched. Germline CDR1 and CDR2: SGHRS and YFSETQ. The CDR3 protein is CASSPGQAPNRNTEAFF. In DNA, the CDR3 is TGCGCCAGCAGCCCCGGACAGGCCCCTAACCGGAACACTGAAGCTTTCTTT. The variable domain in full, with the rest retrieved from reference TRBV5-1 and TRBJ1-1, is KAGVTQTPRYLIKTRGQQVTLSCSPISGHRSVSWYQQTPGQGLQFLFEYFSETQRNKGNFPGRFSGRQFSNSRSEMNVSTLELGDSALYLCASSPGQAPNRNTEAFFGQGTRLTVV.